The 2 T cell receptor beta chains listed next were all sequenced from one sample in a study of blood T cells in healthy people across ages. A second about 6 to 11 cycle PCR used barcoded and J-beta primers. One entry per CDR3 protein, called by TCRdb with MiXCR from the 5' RACE reads. The sample holds about 760,000 distinct CDR3 sequences, roughly 56% seen once. The material sequenced was blood. Receptor source: a man between 35 and 55 years old in good health.

This clonotype was observed a few times. The J gene is TRBJ1-2, the V gene TRBV7-9, with 7 bases aligning to TRBD1. With 4 bases clipped from V and 4 bases from J, the junction kept 6 bases outside the gene matches. CDR1 and CDR2 from the germline V gene are SEHNR and FQNEAQ (reference sequence). The CDR3 has 14 residues. CDR3 DNA: TGTGCCAGCAGCTCCAACCGGGACAGCTATGGCTACACCTTC. Its protein is CASSSNRDSYGYTF.

The chain uses TRBV29-1 and TRBJ2-1, with 8 positions matching TRBD2. The CDR3 covers 14 residues. Germline loops: CDR1 SQVTM, CDR2 ANQGSEA. V lost 4 bases and J lost 6; bases outside the gene matches: 8. In DNA, the CDR3 is TGCAGCGTTGCCCGGGGGGGAGGGGGCAATGAGCAGTTCTTC. This gives the protein CSVARGGGGNEQFF.